This TCR beta chain was captured in a study of T cell repertoires in cytomegalovirus infection. This clonotype came up many times. CDR3 length: 16 residues. Trimming removed 3 bases from V and 0 bases from J, with 12 bases in between. Germline V CDR1 and CDR2: SEHNR, FQNEAQ (reference sequence). Each CDR3 protein gets one entry after TCRdb re-called the reads with MiXCR. The sample lists about 240,000 distinct CDR3 sequences, approximately 6.7% seen once, with about 6% in the top ten. The chain combines TRBV7-9 with TRBJ1-3, with D possibly matching TRBD1 (6 bases). The sequenced material came from PBMCs. This TCR was sampled from a human donor in good health (CMV status not recorded). Some clones in this sample may be carry-over from other donors' samples. DNA of the CDR3: TGTGCCAGCAGCTTTCCGGGACAAAGCTCTGGAAACACCATATATTTT. Protein product: CASSFPGQSSGNTIYF. Together with reference TRBV7-9 and TRBJ1-3, the CDR3 gives the full variable domain: DTGVSQNPRHKITKRGQNVTFRCDPISEHNRLYWYRQTLGQGPEFLTYFQNEAQLEKSRLLSDRFSAERPKGSFSTLEIQRTEQGDSAMYLCASSFPGQSSGNTIYFGEGSWLTVV.